A selection of T cell receptor beta chains follows, all from one sample in a study of blood T cells in healthy people across ages. TCRdb reanalysed the 5' RACE reads using MiXCR and keeps one entry per CDR3 protein. Of roughly 680,000 distinct CDR3 sequences listed, over 45% are singletons. The sequenced material came from blood. The receptors were gathered from a woman aged 60-70 years in good health. Both conserved end residues are trimmed from each CDR3.

V: TRBV7-9
CDR3: ASSSSGFWTVNEQF

V: TRBV10-3
CDR3: AISVTGVTDTQY

V: TRBV2
CDR3: ASTREAGSSYEQY

V: TRBV29-1
CDR3: SVVGASGSKYEQF

V: TRBV12-3/TRBV12-4
CDR3: ASTKGHYYEQY

V: TRBV29-1
CDR3: SVGGRESYEQY

V: TRBV20-1
CDR3: SARGTVNYGYT

V: TRBV29-1
CDR3: SVESPDNEKLF

V: TRBV7-3
CDR3: ASSPRGTYSYNEQF

V: TRBV20-1
CDR3: SANTLSGAQETQY

V: TRBV28
CDR3: ASSGAGGLYEQY

V: TRBV5-1
CDR3: ASSLYPGTSGSGEQF

V: TRBV20-1
CDR3: SARDLTQTAF

V: TRBV7-9
CDR3: ASSSSGVLEAF

V: TRBV6-5
CDR3: ASSYSELRGLYEQY

V: TRBV7-2
CDR3: ASSKDPGLAGVRQY

V: TRBV20-1
CDR3: SARRGHLNEKLF

V: TRBV28
CDR3: ASSQGGTSGIYEQF

V: TRBV7-2
CDR3: ASSLGRGLFQPQH

V: TRBV20-1
CDR3: SAPDRQHRKNNEQF

V: TRBV4-1
CDR3: ASSQELGSGANVLT

V: TRBV10-3
CDR3: AISEPSGRAVHEQF

V: TRBV6-5
CDR3: ASSSWTGTTEAF

V: TRBV6-4
CDR3: ASSGRAVQQETQF

V: TRBV7-2
CDR3: ASSFGGSESYEQY